The entry below gives a single TCR beta chain sequence along with its context. This record comes from a study of control samples from healthy donors and cancer patients. There are 13 residues in the CDR3. Deletions cut 0 bases from V and 4 bases from J, with 7 bases between. The germline CDR1 and CDR2 sequences are SGHTA and FQGNSA. Produced via immunoSEQ multiplex PCR; TCRdb's table is partial and in-frame only. Here the sample spans approximately 150,000 clones, 94% being singletons. The chain is built from TRBV7-2 and TRBJ2-7; no clear D. The sample comprised blood. The TCR was taken from a woman under 30 in good health. The CDR3 reads CASSLATEYEQYF. The CDR3 coding sequence is TGTGCCAGCAGCTTAGCGACGGAGTACGAGCAGTACTTC.